Each of the 13 T cell receptor beta chains below was sequenced from the same sample in a study of blood T cell repertoires in COVID-19. Sequencing was performed with immunoSEQ multiplex PCR; in TCRdb, only in-frame clones are kept and a portion is missing. The table has approximately 260,000 clones, around 90% seen once. The specimen was PBMCs or T cells enriched from blood (not recorded which). All receptors come from a woman aged 30 to 39 with acute COVID-19.

V usage is TRBV19 and J usage is TRBJ1-5; perhaps TRBD1 as D (5 bases). V dropped 1 base and J dropped 6 bases, with 13 bases sitting between them. This CDR3 contains 15 residues. The germline V gene has CDR1 LNHDA and CDR2 SQIVND (reference sequence). The CDR3 nucleotides read TGTGCCAGTAGTATAGCCAGGGTTATAGGTCAGCCCCAGCATTTT. Its protein is CASSIARVIGQPQHF.

The J gene is TRBJ1-6, the V gene TRBV2; D ambiguous. The ends were cut back, 7 bases at V and 15 bases at J, with 19 bases in the middle. The CDR3 runs 13 residues. Germline lookup yields CDR1 SNHLY and CDR2 FYNNEI. The DNA for the CDR3 is TGTGCCAGCACTATATCCCCAGGTCGTGACCTCCACTTT. This gives the protein CASTISPGRDLHF.

J is TRBJ2-1 and V is TRBV9, with 9 bases matching TRBD1. Per the germline V gene, CDR1 is SGDLS and CDR2 is YYNGEE. V gave up 4 bases and J gave up 1 base; unmatched junction bases: 3. The CDR3 is 15 residues long. The CDR3 loop is CASSTGGASYNEQFF. CDR3 in DNA: TGTGCCAGCAGCACAGGGGGCGCGTCCTACAATGAGCAGTTCTTC.

This chain links TRBV5-4 with TRBJ2-5; TRBD1 matches 10 bases. The length of the CDR3 is 15 residues. Germline V lookup: CDR1 SGHNT, CDR2 YYREEE (reference sequence). J gave up 6 bases and V 5 bases, and 10 bases lay outside the gene matches. The CDR3 loop reads CASSLPDRGEKTQYF. The CDR3 DNA reads as TGTGCCAGCAGTCTCCCGGACAGGGGGGAAAAGACCCAGTACTTC. The variable domain in full, completed from reference TRBV5-4 and TRBJ2-5, reads ETGVTQSPTHLIKTRGQQVTLRCSSQSGHNTVSWYQQALGQGPQFIFQYYREEENGRGNFPPRFSGLQFPNYSSELNVNALELDDSALYLCASSLPDRGEKTQYFGPGTRLLVL.

In regard to this clone: The junction departs from germline at one end; a sequencing error may be responsible. This chain uses TRBV7-7 with TRBJ1-4, with D tentatively TRBD1 (6 bases). The CDR3 has 15 amino acids. Germline CDR1 and CDR2: SSHAT and FNYEAQ (reference sequence). CDR3 in amino acids: CASSLFRGPNEKLFF. CDR3 nucleotides: TGTGCTAGCAGCTTATTCAGGGGACCTAATGAAAAACTGTTTTTT.

The J gene is TRBJ2-3, the V gene TRBV4-1; 8 bases fit TRBD2. This CDR3 is 16 amino acids long. Germline V gene lookup returns CDR1 MGHRA and CDR2 YSYEKL. The trim removed 0 bases at V and 1 base at J, leaving 3 bases unmatched. The CDR3 loop reads CASSQETGLGTDTQYF. CDR3 DNA sequence: TGCGCCAGCAGCCAAGAAACGGGACTAGGCACAGATACGCAGTATTTT.

V and J are TRBV11-2 and TRBJ2-3; 12 bases line up with TRBD2. This CDR3 region has 17 residues. The V gene's germline CDR1 is SGHAT and CDR2 FQNNGV. The V segment lost 5 bases and the J segment 4 bases; nucleotides outside the gene matches: 10. CDR3 protein: CASSPRLAGANPDTQYF. The CDR3 DNA reads as TGTGCCAGCAGCCCGCGACTAGCGGGGGCCAACCCAGATACGCAGTATTTT.

This CDR3 is CAISKNVLEGGELFF. In DNA form, the CDR3 reads TGTGCCATCAGTAAAAATGTTTTAGAGGGCGGGGAGCTGTTTTTT. The V call is TRBV10-3, the J call TRBJ2-2, with D possibly TRBD2 on 5 matching bases. The CDR3 contains 15 residues. Germline V gene sequence: CDR1 ENHRY, CDR2 SYGVKD. With 5 bases removed from V and 7 bases from J, the gap between germline ends came to 17 bases.

V usage is TRBV7-8 and J usage is TRBJ2-7, with a tentative D call TRBD1 (5 bases). Per germline, CDR1 SGHVS and CDR2 FQNEAQ. V was shortened by 2 bases and J by 0 bases, with 23 bases between the two germline ends. This CDR3 is 19 amino acids long. The CDR3 sequence is CASSLRAGPGLTHSYEQYF. The CDR3 DNA sequence: TGTGCCAGCAGCTTAAGGGCAGGGCCCGGGTTGACTCACTCCTACGAGCAGTACTTC.

This rearrangement joins TRBV5-4 to TRBJ2-2; possible D gene TRBD2, 6 bases. V was clipped by 1 base and J by 6 bases, with 13 bases between them. The CDR3 loop spans 15 amino acids. Germline V lookup: CDR1 SGHNT, CDR2 YYREEE (reference sequence). As DNA, the CDR3 is TGTGCCAGCAGCTTGACGGGAGTGGTCGCCGGGGAGCTGTTTTTT. Residues: CASSLTGVVAGELFF. The full variable domain, completed using reference TRBV5-4 and TRBJ2-2, is ETGVTQSPTHLIKTRGQQVTLRCSSQSGHNTVSWYQQALGQGPQFIFQYYREEENGRGNFPPRFSGLQFPNYSSELNVNALELDDSALYLCASSLTGVVAGELFFGEGSRLTVL.

This clone was counted a few times. J is TRBJ1-1 and V is TRBV19; no reliable D call. CDR1 and CDR2 (germline): LNHDA, SQIVND (reference sequence). The CDR3 contains 14 residues. Trimming removed 3 bases at V and 1 base at J, with 9 bases between. In nucleotides, the CDR3 is TGTGCCAGTAGTATGTGGTCGGGGAACACTGAAGCTTTCTTT. Protein sequence: CASSMWSGNTEAFF.

The genes are TRBV6-5 and TRBJ1-1; D is perhaps TRBD1 (5 bases). Trimming pared 6 bases from V and 4 bases from J, leaving 15 bases between. The CDR3 is 14 amino acids. Germline assignment: CDR1 MNHEY and CDR2 SVGAGI. Here the CDR3 reads CASSLLGRSTEAFF. CDR3 DNA sequence: TGTGCCAGCAGCCTACTGGGGCGTAGCACTGAAGCTTTCTTT.

V and J are TRBV10-1 and TRBJ1-1; a weak D match, TRBD1 (5 bases). The CDR3 totals 14 residues. Per the germline V gene, CDR1 is WNHNN and CDR2 is SYGVQD (reference sequence). Trimming shortened V by 3 bases and J by 0 bases, and 8 bases separated the two germline ends. CDR3 in amino acids: CASSDGGLNTEAFF. In nucleotides, the CDR3 is TGCGCCAGCAGTGACGGGGGATTGAACACTGAAGCTTTCTTT.